This T cell receptor (beta chain) was identified during a study of blood T cell repertoires in COVID-19. About the study: Sites across the United States, Italy and Spain contributed samples from acute and convalescent COVID-19. PBMCs, B-cell-depleted T cells, or T cells provided the cDNA or gDNA that made up the material.

Original analysis: Amplification of reference gene primers provided the estimated nucleated cell counts. TCRdb keeps only in-frame clones here, not all; method: immunoSEQ multiplex PCR. The V and J calls and clone size were taken over from that table, and D and trimming were inferred from the DNA. The table records about 120,000 clones, over 75% of them present only once. CDR3 length: 16 residues. The ends were cut back, 0 bases at V and 7 bases at J, with 17 bases in the middle. Per the germline V gene, CDR1 is SGDLS and CDR2 is YYNGEE. The clonotype comes from a human donor with active COVID-19. The donor label of this sample is uncertain. The sample was peripheral blood. The V gene is TRBV9, the J gene TRBJ2-1; tentative D call: TRBD2 (7 bases). CDR3 nucleotides: TGTGCCAGCAGCGTAGAATCCCGGGGGGCCGGGAATGAGCAGTTCTTC. Protein sequence: CASSVESRGAGNEQFF.